These 23 T cell receptor beta chains were sequenced from one sample in a study of identical twins. A single record per CDR3 protein comes from TCRdb applying MiXCR to the 5' RACE reads. This sample has roughly 1.6 million distinct CDR3 sequences, with around 33% found just once. The specimen sequenced was cord blood. The receptors were gathered from a newborn girl in good health.

The V gene is TRBV20-1, the J gene TRBJ2-1, with 7 positions matching TRBD2. The germline CDR1 and CDR2 sequences are DFQATT and SNEGSKA (reference sequence). CDR3 length: 15 amino acids. Trimming removed 2 bases from V and 4 bases from J; junction bases left unmatched: 8. The CDR3 coding sequence is TGCAGTGCTAGACCCGCCGGACTAGAATACAATGAGCAGTTCTTC. It yields the protein CSARPAGLEYNEQFF.

The CDR3 sequence is CASSPDWDEQFF. The CDR3 nucleotides read TGTGCCAGCAGCCCCGACTGGGATGAGCAGTTCTTC. The rearrangement joins TRBV5-4 to TRBJ2-1; D uncertain. This CDR3 contains 12 residues. Trimming took 4 bases from V and 8 from J, leaving 10 bases between them. CDR1 is SGHNT, CDR2 YYREEE, per germline (reference sequence).

The chain links TRBV28 to TRBJ2-3, with TRBD2 matching 12 bases. Germline loops: CDR1 MDHEN, CDR2 SYDVKM. The CDR3 totals 18 residues. The J segment lost 1 base and the V segment lost 6 bases, leaving 11 bases of the junction unmatched. The DNA of the CDR3 is TGTGCCAGCAGGGATGCTAGCGGGAGGGTGATGGGCACAGATACGCAGTATTTT. As protein: CASRDASGRVMGTDTQYF.

V is TRBV5-8 and J is TRBJ1-1; TRBD1 matches 10 bases. CDR1 and CDR2 from the germline V gene are SGHTS and YDEGEE. Losses at the gene ends were 3 bases for V and 3 bases for J; bases not matched to a gene: 5. This CDR3 is 15 amino acids long. The CDR3: CASSWGQGLYTEAFF. Written as DNA, the CDR3 is TGTGCCAGCAGCTGGGGACAGGGGCTTTACACTGAAGCTTTCTTT.

This chain uses TRBV7-9 with TRBJ2-5; 8 bases align to TRBD1. The V gene's germline CDR1 is SEHNR and CDR2 FQNEAQ (reference sequence). The CDR3 extends over 16 amino acids. V dropped 7 bases and J dropped 11; count of bases not matched to a gene: 21. CDR3 amino acids: CASTASGTGPYNEQYF. In nucleotides, the CDR3 is TGTGCCAGCACCGCAAGTGGGACAGGACCCTACAATGAGCAGTACTTC.

This clonotype was seen only a few times. The chain is built from TRBV6-6 and TRBJ2-4; maybe TRBD1 (6 bases). This CDR3 is 15 amino acids long. The V and J ends lost 0 bases and 1 base respectively, with 7 bases between them. The germline CDR1 and CDR2 sequences are MNHNY and SVGAGI (reference sequence). The CDR3 bases are TGTGCCAGCAGTTACTCGCAGGGGGCCAAAAACATTCAGTACTTC. This translates into CASSYSQGAKNIQYF.

This clonotype was observed a few times. V and J are TRBV20-1 and TRBJ1-2; 7 positions agree with TRBD1. With 6 bases clipped from V and 1 base from J, the junction kept 5 bases outside the gene matches. CDR1 DFQATT and CDR2 SNEGSKA come from the germline V gene (reference sequence). This CDR3 spans 13 amino acids. CDR3 residues: CSAPGQHNYGYTF. CDR3 nucleotide sequence: TGCAGTGCCCCGGGACAGCATAACTATGGCTACACCTTC.

This clonotype was counted between two and nine times. V gene TRBV20-1 combines with J gene TRBJ2-7; 7 positions match TRBD2. CDR3 length equals 14 residues. Germline V CDR1 and CDR2: DFQATT, SNEGSKA (reference sequence). After removal of 5 bases from V and 4 bases from J, the junction contained 11 bases not matched to a gene. The CDR3 DNA reads as TGCAGTGCTGGACGACTAGCAGGATCGTACGAGCAGTACTTC. Amino acids: CSAGRLAGSYEQYF.

To note about this clonotype: Germline and junction disagree at one end, which may indicate a read error. The V call is TRBV28, the J call TRBJ2-1, with D tentatively TRBD2 (6 bases). Gene TRBJ2-7 matches the end of the DNA better, so the J call may be wrong. The CDR3 sequence is 15 residues long. CDR1 is MDHEN, CDR2 SYDVKM, per germline. The CDR3 protein is CVSSFQEGRVREQYF. The CDR3 region has the DNA TGTGTCAGCAGCTTCCAGGAGGGGCGAGTTCGCGAGCAGTACTTC.

The CDR3 region has the DNA TGTGCCAGTTCGAAGGGACAGGGCATTTACTATGGCTACACCTTC. Protein: CASSKGQGIYYGYTF. V usage is TRBV7-9 and J usage is TRBJ1-2; TRBD1 agrees at 9 bases. J was trimmed by 3 bases and V by 9 bases; bases with no gene match: 11. Germline lookup yields CDR1 SEHNR and CDR2 FQNEAQ (reference sequence). CDR3 size: 15 residues.

The CDR3 protein is CASSYSDRRNQPQHF. CDR3 in DNA: TGTGCCAGCAGTTACTCGGACAGACGCAATCAGCCCCAGCATTTT. The gene calls are TRBV6-6 and TRBJ1-5, with a tentative D call TRBD1 (6 bases). Trimming stripped 0 bases from V and 2 bases from J, with 8 bases between. This CDR3 has 15 residues. Per the germline V gene, CDR1 is MNHNY and CDR2 is SVGAGI (reference sequence).

The chain combines TRBV7-9 with TRBJ2-1; 8 bases align to TRBD2. The V and J ends lost 3 bases and 4 bases, in that order; junction bases with no gene match: 11. This CDR3 comprises 17 residues. The germline V gene has CDR1 SEHNR and CDR2 FQNEAQ (reference sequence). For the CDR3, the DNA is TGTGCCAGCAGCTTTTATAGCGGGGCGCTCGGGTACAATGAGCAGTTCTTC. Amino acid sequence: CASSFYSGALGYNEQFF.

The rearrangement links TRBV12-3 or TRBV12-4 to TRBJ2-2; D is possibly TRBD2 (5 bases). With 8 bases removed from V and 8 bases from J, the gap between germline ends came to 15 bases. The CDR3 runs 13 residues. The CDR3 reads CASLLDLSGELFF. CDR3 sequence (DNA): TGTGCCAGCCTACTAGACCTCTCGGGGGAGCTGTTTTTT.

This chain joins TRBV9 and TRBJ2-6; D remains unclear. The V end lost 0 bases, the J end lost 2 bases, and 6 bases lay between the germline ends. CDR3 length equals 15 residues. Germline lookup yields CDR1 SGDLS and CDR2 YYNGEE. Here the CDR3 reads CASSVVVTGANVLTF. The DNA of the CDR3 is TGTGCCAGCAGCGTAGTCGTGACTGGGGCCAACGTCCTGACTTTC.

The V call is TRBV10-3, the J call TRBJ1-2; D unclear. This CDR3 contains 13 residues. V lost 6 bases to trimming and J lost 2 bases, with 10 bases between them. Germline CDR1 ENHRY, CDR2 SYGVKD. CDR3 in DNA: TGTGCCATCAGCGATGATACGAACTATGGCTACACCTTC. Its translation is CAISDDTNYGYTF.

The V call is TRBV20-1, the J call TRBJ2-7; D may be TRBD2 (5 bases). This CDR3 contains 15 residues. V was pared by 3 bases and J by 0 bases, with 15 bases between. Germline CDR1 reads DFQATT; CDR2 reads SNEGSKA (reference sequence). CDR3 DNA sequence: TGCAGTGCTAGCTCGATTGGGAGACCCTCCTACGAGCAGTACTTC. Its translation is CSASSIGRPSYEQYF.

The chain combines TRBV14 with TRBJ1-4; D might be TRBD1 (5 bases). This CDR3 contains 15 residues. CDR1 SGHDN and CDR2 FVKESK come from the germline V gene. V was trimmed by 4 bases and J by 4 bases, leaving 13 bases between them. CDR3 in amino acids: CASSRRGSFNEKLFF. The DNA of the CDR3 is TGTGCCAGCAGCCGTAGGGGATCGTTTAATGAAAAACTGTTTTTT.

Only one count was recorded for this clonotype. The rearrangement joins TRBV12-3 or TRBV12-4 to TRBJ2-4; no clear D gene. This CDR3 region has 12 residues. V was trimmed by 7 bases and J by 0 bases, leaving 4 bases between them. Written as DNA, the CDR3 is TGTGCCAGCACCCGAGCCAAAAACATTCAGTACTTC. The encoded protein is CASTRAKNIQYF.

V and J are TRBV4-1 and TRBJ1-5, with D unresolved. V was shortened by 0 bases and J by 8 bases, with 8 bases between the two germline ends. There are 13 residues in the CDR3. Germline V lookup: CDR1 MGHRA, CDR2 YSYEKL. CDR3 in amino acids: CASSQDWGKPQHF. The DNA for the CDR3 is TGCGCCAGCAGCCAAGATTGGGGTAAGCCCCAGCATTTT.

This rearrangement joins TRBV12-3 or TRBV12-4 to TRBJ2-4, with 7 bases matching TRBD1. The DNA end is a closer match to TRBJ2-7, so the J assignment may be wrong. There are 15 residues in the CDR3. The CDR3 loop is CASSFGTVTRYEQYF. CDR3 coding DNA: TGTGCCAGCAGTTTTGGGACAGTTACGAGGTACGAGCAGTACTTC.

The chain uses TRBV20-1 and TRBJ1-5; 7 bases are shared with TRBD1. This CDR3 has 15 residues. CDR1 is DFQATT and CDR2 is SNEGSKA in the germline V gene (reference sequence). The J segment lost 0 bases and the V segment lost 2 bases, leaving 4 bases of the junction unmatched. Here the CDR3 DNA reads TGCAGTGCTAGATCCACAGGGGCTAGCAATCAGCCCCAGCATTTT. Residues: CSARSTGASNQPQHF.

V is TRBV20-1 and J is TRBJ2-5; TRBD2 matches at 10 bases. The CDR3 sequence is 14 residues long. Germline trimming cut 6 bases from V and 11 bases from J; bases unmatched to any gene: 15. CDR1 is DFQATT and CDR2 is SNEGSKA in the germline V gene (reference sequence). The CDR3 protein is CSAPPSGGEKEQYF. CDR3 nucleotide sequence: TGCAGTGCCCCTCCAAGCGGGGGGGAAAAGGAGCAGTACTTC.

The V gene is TRBV4-2, the J gene TRBJ2-7; D possibly uses TRBD1 or TRBD2 (5 bases each). The CDR3 has 17 residues. The V and J ends lost 1 base and 2 bases respectively, with 18 bases between them. Germline CDR1 LGHNA, CDR2 YNFKEQ. Here the CDR3 reads CASSQASGTATPYEQYF. The CDR3 coding sequence is TGTGCCAGCAGCCAAGCCTCCGGGACGGCTACTCCCTACGAGCAGTACTTC.